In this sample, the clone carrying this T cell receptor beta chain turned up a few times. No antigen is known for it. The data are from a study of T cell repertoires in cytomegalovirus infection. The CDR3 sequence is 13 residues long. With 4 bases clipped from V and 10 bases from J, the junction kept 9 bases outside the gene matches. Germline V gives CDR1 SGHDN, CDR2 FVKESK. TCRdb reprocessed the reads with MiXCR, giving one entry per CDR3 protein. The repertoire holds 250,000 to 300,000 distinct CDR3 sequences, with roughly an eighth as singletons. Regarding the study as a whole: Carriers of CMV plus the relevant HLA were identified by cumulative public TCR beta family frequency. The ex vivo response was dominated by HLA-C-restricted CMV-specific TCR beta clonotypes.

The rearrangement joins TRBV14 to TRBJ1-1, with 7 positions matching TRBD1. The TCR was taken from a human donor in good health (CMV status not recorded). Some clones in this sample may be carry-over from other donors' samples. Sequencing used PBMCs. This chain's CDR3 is CASSPTGIAVAFF. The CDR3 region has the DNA TGTGCCAGCAGCCCGACAGGGATCGCTGTAGCTTTCTTT.